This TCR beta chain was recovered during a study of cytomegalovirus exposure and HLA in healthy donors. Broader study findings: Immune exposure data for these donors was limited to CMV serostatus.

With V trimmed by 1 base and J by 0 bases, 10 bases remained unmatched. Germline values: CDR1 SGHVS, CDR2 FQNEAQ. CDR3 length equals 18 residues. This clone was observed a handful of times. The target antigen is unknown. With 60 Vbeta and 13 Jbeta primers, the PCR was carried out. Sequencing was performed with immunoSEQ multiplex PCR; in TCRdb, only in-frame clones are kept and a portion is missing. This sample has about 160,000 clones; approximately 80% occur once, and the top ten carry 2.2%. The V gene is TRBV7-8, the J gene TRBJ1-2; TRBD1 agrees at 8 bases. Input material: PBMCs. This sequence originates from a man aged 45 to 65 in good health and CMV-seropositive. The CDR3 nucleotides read TGTGCCAGCAGCTTAGATGGAATGACAGGGGCGGCTAACTATGGCTACACCTTC. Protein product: CASSLDGMTGAANYGYTF. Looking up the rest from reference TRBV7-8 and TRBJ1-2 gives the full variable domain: GAGVSQSPRYKVAKRGQDVALRCDPISGHVSLFWYQQALGQGPEFLTYFQNEAQLDKSGLPSDRFFAERPEGSVSTLKIQRTQQEDSAVYLCASSLDGMTGAANYGYTFGSGTRLTVV.